This TCR beta chain was recorded in a study of blood T cells in healthy people across ages. The CDR3 contains 14 residues. Germline V gene lookup returns CDR1 MNHEY and CDR2 SVGEGT. With 4 bases removed from V and 12 bases from J, the gap between germline ends came to 19 bases. A second about 6 to 12 cycle PCR used barcoded and J-beta primers. TCRdb redid the calling of the 5' RACE reads with MiXCR, one entry per CDR3 protein. The sample has about 1.8 million distinct CDR3 sequences, roughly 49% seen once. This clonotype came up a few times. The receptor was isolated from a middle-aged woman in good health. The sample was blood. The genes are TRBV6-2 or TRBV6-3 and TRBJ2-1, with a tentative D call TRBD2 (6 bases). The CDR3 DNA follows: TGTGCCAGCAGTTCACTCCGGGAGCTACGCGGGCAGTTCTTC. This gives the protein CASSSLRELRGQFF.